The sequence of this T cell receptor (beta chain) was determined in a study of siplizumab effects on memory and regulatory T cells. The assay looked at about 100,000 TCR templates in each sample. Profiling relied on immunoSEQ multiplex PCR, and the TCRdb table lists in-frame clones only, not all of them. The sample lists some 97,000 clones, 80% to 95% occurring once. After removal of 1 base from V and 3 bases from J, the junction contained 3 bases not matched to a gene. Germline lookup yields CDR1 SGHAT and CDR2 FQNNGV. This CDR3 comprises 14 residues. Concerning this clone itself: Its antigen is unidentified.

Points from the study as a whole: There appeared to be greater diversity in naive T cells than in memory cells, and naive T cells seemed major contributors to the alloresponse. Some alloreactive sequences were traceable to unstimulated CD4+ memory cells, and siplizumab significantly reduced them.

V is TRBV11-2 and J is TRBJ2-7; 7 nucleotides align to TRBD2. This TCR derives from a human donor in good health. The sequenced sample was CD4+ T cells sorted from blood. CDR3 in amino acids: CASSLAGGIYEQYF. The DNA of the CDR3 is TGTGCCAGCAGCTTAGCGGGAGGTATCTACGAGCAGTACTTC.